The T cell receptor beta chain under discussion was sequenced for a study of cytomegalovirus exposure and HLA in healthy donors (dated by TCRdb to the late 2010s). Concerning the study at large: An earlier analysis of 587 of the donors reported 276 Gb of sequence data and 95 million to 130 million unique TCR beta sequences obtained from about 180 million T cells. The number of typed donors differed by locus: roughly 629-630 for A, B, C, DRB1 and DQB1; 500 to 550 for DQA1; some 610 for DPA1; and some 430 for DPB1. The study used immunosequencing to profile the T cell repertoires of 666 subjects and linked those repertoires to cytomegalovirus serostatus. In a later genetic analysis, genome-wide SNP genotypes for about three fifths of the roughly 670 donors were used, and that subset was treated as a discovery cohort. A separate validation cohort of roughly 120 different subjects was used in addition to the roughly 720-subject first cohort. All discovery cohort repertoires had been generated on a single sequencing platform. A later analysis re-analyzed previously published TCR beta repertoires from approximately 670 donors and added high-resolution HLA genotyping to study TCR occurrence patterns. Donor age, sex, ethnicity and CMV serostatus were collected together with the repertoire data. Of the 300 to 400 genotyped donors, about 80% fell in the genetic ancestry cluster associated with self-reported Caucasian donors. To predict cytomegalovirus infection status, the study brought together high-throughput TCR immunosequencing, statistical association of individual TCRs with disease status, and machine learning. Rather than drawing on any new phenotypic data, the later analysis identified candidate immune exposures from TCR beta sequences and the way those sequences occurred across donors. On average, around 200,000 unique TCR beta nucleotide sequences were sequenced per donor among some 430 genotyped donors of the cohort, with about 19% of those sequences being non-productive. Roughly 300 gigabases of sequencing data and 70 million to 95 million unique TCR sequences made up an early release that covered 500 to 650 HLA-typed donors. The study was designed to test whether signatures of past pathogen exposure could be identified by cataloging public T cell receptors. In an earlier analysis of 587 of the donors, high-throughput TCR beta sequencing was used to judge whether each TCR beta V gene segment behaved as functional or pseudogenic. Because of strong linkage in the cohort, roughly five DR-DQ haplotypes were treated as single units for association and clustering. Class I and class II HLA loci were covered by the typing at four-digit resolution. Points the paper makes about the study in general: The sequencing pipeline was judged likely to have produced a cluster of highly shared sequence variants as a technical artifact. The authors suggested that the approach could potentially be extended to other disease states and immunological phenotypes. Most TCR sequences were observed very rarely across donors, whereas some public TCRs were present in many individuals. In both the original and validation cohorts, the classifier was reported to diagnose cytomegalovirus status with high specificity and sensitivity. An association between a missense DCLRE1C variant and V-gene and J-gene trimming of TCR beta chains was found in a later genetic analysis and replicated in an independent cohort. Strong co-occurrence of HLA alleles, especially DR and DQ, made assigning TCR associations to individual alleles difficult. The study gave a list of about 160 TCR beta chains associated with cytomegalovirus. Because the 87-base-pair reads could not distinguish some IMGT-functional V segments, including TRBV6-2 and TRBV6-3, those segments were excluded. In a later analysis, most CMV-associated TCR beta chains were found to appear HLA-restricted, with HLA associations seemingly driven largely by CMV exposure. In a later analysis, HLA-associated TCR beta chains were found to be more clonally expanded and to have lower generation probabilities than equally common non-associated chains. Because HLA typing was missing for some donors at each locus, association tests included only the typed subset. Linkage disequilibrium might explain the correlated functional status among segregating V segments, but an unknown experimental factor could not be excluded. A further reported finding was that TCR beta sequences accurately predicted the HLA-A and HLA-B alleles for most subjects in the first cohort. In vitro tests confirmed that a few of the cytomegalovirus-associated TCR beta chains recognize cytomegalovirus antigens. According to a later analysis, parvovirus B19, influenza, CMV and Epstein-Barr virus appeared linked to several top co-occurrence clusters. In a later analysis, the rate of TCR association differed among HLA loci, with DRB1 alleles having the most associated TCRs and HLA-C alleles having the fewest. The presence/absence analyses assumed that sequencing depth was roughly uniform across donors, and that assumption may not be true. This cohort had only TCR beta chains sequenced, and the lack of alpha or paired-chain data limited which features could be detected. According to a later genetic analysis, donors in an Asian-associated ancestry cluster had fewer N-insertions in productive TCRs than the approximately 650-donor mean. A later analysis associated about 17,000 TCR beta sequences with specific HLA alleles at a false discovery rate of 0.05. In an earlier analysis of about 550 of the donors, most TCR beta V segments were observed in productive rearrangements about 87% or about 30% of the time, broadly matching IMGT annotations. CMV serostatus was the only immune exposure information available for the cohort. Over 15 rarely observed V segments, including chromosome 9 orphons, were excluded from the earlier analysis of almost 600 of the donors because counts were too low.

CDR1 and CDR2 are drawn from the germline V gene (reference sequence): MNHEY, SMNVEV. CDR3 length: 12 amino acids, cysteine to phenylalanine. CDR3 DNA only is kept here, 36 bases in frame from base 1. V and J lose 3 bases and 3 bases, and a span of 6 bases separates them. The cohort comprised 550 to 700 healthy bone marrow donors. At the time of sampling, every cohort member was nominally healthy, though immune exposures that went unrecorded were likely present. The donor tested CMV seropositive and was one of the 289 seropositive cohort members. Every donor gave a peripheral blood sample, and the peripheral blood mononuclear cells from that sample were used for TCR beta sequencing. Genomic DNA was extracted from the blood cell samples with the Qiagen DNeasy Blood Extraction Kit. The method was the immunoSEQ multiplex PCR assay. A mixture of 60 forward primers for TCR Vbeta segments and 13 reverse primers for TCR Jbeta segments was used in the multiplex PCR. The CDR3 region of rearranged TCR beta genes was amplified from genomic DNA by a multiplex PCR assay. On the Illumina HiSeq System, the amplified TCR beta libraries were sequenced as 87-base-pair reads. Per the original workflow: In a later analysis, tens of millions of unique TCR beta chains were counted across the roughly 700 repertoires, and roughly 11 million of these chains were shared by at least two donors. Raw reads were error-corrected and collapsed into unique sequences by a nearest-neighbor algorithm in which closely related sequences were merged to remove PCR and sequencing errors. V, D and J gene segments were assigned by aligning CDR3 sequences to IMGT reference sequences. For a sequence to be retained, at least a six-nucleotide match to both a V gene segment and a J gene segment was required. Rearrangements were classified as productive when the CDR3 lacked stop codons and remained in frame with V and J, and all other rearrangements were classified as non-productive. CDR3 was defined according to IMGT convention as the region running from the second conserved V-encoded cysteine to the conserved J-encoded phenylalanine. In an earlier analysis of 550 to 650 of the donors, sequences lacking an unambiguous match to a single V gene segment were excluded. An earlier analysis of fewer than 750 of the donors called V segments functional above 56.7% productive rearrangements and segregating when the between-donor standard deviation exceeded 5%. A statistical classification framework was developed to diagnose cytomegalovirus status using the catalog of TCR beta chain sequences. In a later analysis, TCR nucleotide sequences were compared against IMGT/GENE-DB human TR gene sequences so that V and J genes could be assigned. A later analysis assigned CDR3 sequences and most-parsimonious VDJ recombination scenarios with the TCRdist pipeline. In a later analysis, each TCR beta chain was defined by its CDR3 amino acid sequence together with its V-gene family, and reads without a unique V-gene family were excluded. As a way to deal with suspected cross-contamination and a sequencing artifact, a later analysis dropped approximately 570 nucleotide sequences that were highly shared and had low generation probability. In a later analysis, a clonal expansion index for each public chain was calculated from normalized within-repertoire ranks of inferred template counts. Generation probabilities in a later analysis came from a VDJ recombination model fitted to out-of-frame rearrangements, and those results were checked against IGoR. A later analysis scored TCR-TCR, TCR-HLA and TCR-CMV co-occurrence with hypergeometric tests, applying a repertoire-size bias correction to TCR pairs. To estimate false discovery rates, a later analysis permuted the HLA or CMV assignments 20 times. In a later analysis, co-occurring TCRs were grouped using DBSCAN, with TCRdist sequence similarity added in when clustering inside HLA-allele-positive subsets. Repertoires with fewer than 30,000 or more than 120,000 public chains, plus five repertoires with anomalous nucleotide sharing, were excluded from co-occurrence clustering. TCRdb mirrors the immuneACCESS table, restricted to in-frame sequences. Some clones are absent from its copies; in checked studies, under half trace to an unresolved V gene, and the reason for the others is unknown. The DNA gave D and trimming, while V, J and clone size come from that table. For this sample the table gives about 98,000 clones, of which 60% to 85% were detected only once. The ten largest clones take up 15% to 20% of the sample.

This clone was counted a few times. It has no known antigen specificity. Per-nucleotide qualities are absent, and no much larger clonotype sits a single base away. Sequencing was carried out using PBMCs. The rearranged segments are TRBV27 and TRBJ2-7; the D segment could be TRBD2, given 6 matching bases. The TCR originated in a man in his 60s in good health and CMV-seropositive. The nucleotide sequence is TGTGCCAGCAGTTTCGGGGGCTACGAGCAGTACTTC. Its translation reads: CASSFGGYEQYF.